Here is one T cell receptor (beta chain) with its context. The data were taken from a study of blood T cell repertoires in COVID-19. Study-wide background: The study drew acute and convalescent COVID-19 samples from the United States, Italy and Spain. T cells, B-cell-depleted T cells, or PBMCs supplied cDNA or gDNA.

Per the authors' pipeline: Cell counts per sample came from amplifying reference gene primers. Libraries were prepared by immunoSEQ multiplex PCR; TCRdb keeps only in-frame clonotypes and omits some of them. V and J calls and clone size are as listed in that table; D and trimming were resolved from the DNA. The profile covers around 380,000 clones, with 81% appearing a single time and 1.1% taken by the ten largest. Trimming took 3 bases from V and 0 from J, leaving 15 bases between them. The CDR3 is 17 amino acids. Germline V lookup: CDR1 SGHNT, CDR2 YYREEE (reference sequence). The sample was peripheral blood. This chain joins TRBV5-4 and TRBJ1-4; D is undetermined. The clonotype originates from a human donor with acute or convalescent COVID-19. The donor label of this sample is uncertain. CDR3 region: CASSWLEGHATNEKLFF. DNA for the CDR3: TGTGCCAGCAGCTGGTTGGAGGGCCATGCAACTAATGAAAAACTGTTTTTT.